The 10 T cell receptor beta chains listed next were all sequenced from one sample in a study of blood T cell repertoires in COVID-19. Sequenced by immunoSEQ multiplex PCR; TCRdb stores in-frame clones only, minus some. Of tens of thousands of clones listed, over 65% are singletons. The sample was peripheral blood. The receptor set was obtained from a man aged 80 or over with active or convalescent COVID-19.

V usage is TRBV7-3 and J usage is TRBJ2-5, with D possibly TRBD1 on 6 matching bases. Trimming stripped 4 bases from V and 4 bases from J, with 10 bases between. Germline values: CDR1 SGHTA, CDR2 FQGTGA. This CDR3 has 13 residues. This chain's CDR3 is CASSSGQTETQYF. The CDR3, as DNA: TGTGCCAGCAGCTCGGGACAAACAGAGACCCAGTACTTC.

J is TRBJ1-1 and V is TRBV6-5; no reliable D call. Germline V gives CDR1 MNHEY, CDR2 SVGAGI. The CDR3 has 13 residues. Deletions cut 6 bases from V and 2 bases from J, with 10 bases between. The DNA for the CDR3 is TGTGCCAGCAGACCTGGGAGTAACACTGAAGCTTTCTTT. This sequence encodes CASRPGSNTEAFF.

J is TRBJ1-2 and V is TRBV27; 8 positions match TRBD1. Germline V lookup: CDR1 MNHEY, CDR2 SMNVEV (reference sequence). V gave up 5 bases and J gave up 12 bases; unmatched junction bases: 8. The CDR3 length is 12 residues. CDR3 sequence (DNA): TGTGCCAGCAGTCCCGGACAGGGCCCTCACACCTTC. Its translation: CASSPGQGPHTF.

The chain joins TRBV7-2 to TRBJ2-7; 10 positions agree with TRBD1. Germline V lookup: CDR1 SGHTA, CDR2 FQGNSA. Germline trimming cut 5 bases from V and 1 base from J; bases unmatched to any gene: 5. This CDR3 contains 15 residues. CDR3 region: CASSVRTGGSYEQYF. The DNA for the CDR3 is TGTGCCAGCAGCGTAAGGACAGGGGGATCCTACGAGCAGTACTTC.

The rearrangement links TRBV6-2 or TRBV6-3 to TRBJ1-1; 8 bases fit TRBD1. Per the germline V gene, CDR1 is MNHEY and CDR2 is SVGEGT. The CDR3 runs 13 residues. V lost 5 bases and J lost 11; bases outside the gene matches: 10. The CDR3 nucleotides read TGTGCCAGCAGTCCGGACAGGGAAATTGCGGCTTTCTTT. Its translation is CASSPDREIAAFF.

The gene calls are TRBV11-2 and TRBJ2-1; TRBD2 aligns across 11 bases. Per germline, CDR1 SGHAT and CDR2 FQNNGV. The CDR3 covers 16 residues. Trimming removed 2 bases from V and 6 bases from J; junction bases left unmatched: 6. CDR3 region: CASSLPIAGGVNEQFF. Here the CDR3 DNA reads TGTGCCAGCAGCTTACCTATAGCGGGAGGGGTCAATGAGCAGTTCTTC.

This clone was seen many times. The junction departs from the called germline gene at one end, perhaps through a read error. The genes are TRBV7-7 and TRBJ2-2; TRBD1 aligns across 10 bases. The CDR3 is made up of 15 amino acids. Germline CDR1 reads SSHAT; CDR2 reads FNYEAQ (reference sequence). The CDR3 protein is CASSLRTGGTGELFF. CDR3 nucleotides: TGTGCTAGCAGCTTGAGGACAGGGGGCACCGGGGAGCTGTTTTTT. The entire variable domain, with the rest obtained from reference TRBV7-7 and TRBJ2-2, is as follows: GAGVSQSPRYKVTKRGQDVTLRCDPISSHATLYWYQQALGQGPEFLTYFNYEAQPDKSGLPSDRFSAERPEGSISTLTIQRTEQRDSAMYRCASSLRTGGTGELFFGEGSRLTVL.

The chain carries TRBV11-1 and TRBJ2-3; 12 nucleotides line up with TRBD2. The ends lost 5 bases at V and 10 bases at J; junction bases unmatched: 7. Per the germline V gene, CDR1 is SGHAT and CDR2 is FQDESV (reference sequence). The CDR3 spans 14 residues. The CDR3 loop reads CASSKGLAGISQYF. CDR3 coding DNA: TGTGCCAGCAGCAAGGGACTAGCGGGTATATCGCAGTATTTT.

This clone was found a few times. The V and J genes are TRBV2 and TRBJ1-5, with 12 nucleotides matching TRBD1. CDR1 SNHLY and CDR2 FYNNEI come from the germline V gene. V shed 8 bases, J shed 1 base, and the junction held 3 bases outside the gene matches. The CDR3 is 15 amino acids. CDR3 bases: TGTGCCAGCGGGACAGGGGGCGGCAGCAATCAGCCCCAGCATTTT. It specifies CASGTGGGSNQPQHF.

The sample holds a few counts of this clone. This chain links TRBV7-2 with TRBJ1-2; the D gene is possibly TRBD1 (5 bases). Per the germline V gene, CDR1 is SGHTA and CDR2 is FQGNSA. The CDR3 is 13 amino acids. V lost 5 bases to trimming and J lost 3 bases, with 10 bases between them. The CDR3 sequence is CASSQAGDYGYTF. The CDR3 region has the DNA TGTGCCAGCAGCCAAGCGGGGGACTATGGCTACACCTTC.